This T cell receptor (beta chain) was sequenced in a study of blood T cell repertoires in COVID-19 (dated by TCRdb to the early 2020s). Turning to the overall study: Samples covering the acute and convalescent phases of COVID-19 were provided by collaborators in the United States, Italy and Spain. Sample metadata almost always included a de-identified subject ID, COVID-19 status, age in years and sex. The prospective study material was composed of cDNA or gDNA derived from T cells, B-cell-depleted T cells, or PBMCs. Samples came from the ongoing ImmuneRACE study (first 160 participants) plus 1,254 subjects from 6 global collaborators. Where available, HLA class I and class II types were obtained from metadata supplied by the sample provider rather than from assay-based typing. Deeply sampled blood TCRbeta repertoires from subjects exposed to, actively infected with, or recovered from COVID-19 were included in the dataset. The repertoires were released in a freely available public database meant as a resource for research on the immune response to SARS-CoV-2.

In the prospective study, participants were about 18 to 95 years old, resided in under 30 geographic areas of the United States, and were enrolled through a virtual design. In the prospective study, participants were assigned to cohorts based on the clinical history participants reported in a screening survey and a study questionnaire. Recovered participants in ImmuneRACE Cohort 3 were defined as having two consecutive negative NP/OP PCR tests, clearance from a healthcare professional, or resolution of symptoms. In the prospective study, mobile phlebotomists collected whole blood, serum and a nasopharyngeal or oropharyngeal swab from each participant. Prospective study participants could optionally give additional blood draws and questionnaires over an approximately two-month period. Prospective study blood samples were shipped either frozen or at room temperature before DNA extraction. The immunoSEQ Assay, a bias-controlled multiplex PCR, was used to amplify TCRbeta CDR3 regions from genomic DNA. Under the source paper's analysis protocol: Nucleated cell counts per sample were estimated from amplification of reference gene primers within the assay. To quantify the absolute abundance of each unique TCRbeta CDR3 rearrangement, sequence reads were collapsed and filtered. For each sample, productive Simpson clonality was calculated by taking the square root of Simpson's diversity index across productive rearrangements. TCRdb took this table from immuneACCESS and kept in-frame rearrangements with V and J called. Such tables lack part of the clones; where checked against another copy, unresolved V genes explain under half of the gap, and the rest is unexplained. V, J and clone size derive from that table, while D and trimming were established from the DNA sequence. Recorded for this sample are roughly 300,000 clones; approximately 84% of them occurred a single time. Approximately 0.93% of the sample is in the top ten clones.

The full study reports these points: The quantity of clinical and demographic metadata differed by source and by participant and was supplied without curation.

Worth noting for this clone: Which antigen it targets is not known. One base away there is no much larger clone; base qualities are not given.

According to the germline V gene (reference sequence), CDR1 reads LNHNV and CDR2 reads YYDKDF. Including the terminal cysteine and phenylalanine, the CDR3 comprises 18 residues. The sequence is cut down to CDR3 DNA, 54 bases in frame from base 1. The V end loses 2 bases and the J end loses 8 bases, and a stretch of 24 bases separates them. The source is a woman aged 25 to 45 who had recovered from COVID-19. Sequenced: PBMCs or T cells enriched from blood (not recorded which). In this chain, TRBV15 is recombined with TRBJ2-2; the D gene is perhaps TRBD2, on 5 matching bases. At the DNA level, the sequence is TGTGCCACCAGCAGAAAAACGTTAGCGTACACAATGTCGGGGGAGCTGTTTTTT. Its translation is CATSRKTLAYTMSGELFF.